Below, one T cell receptor (beta chain) is given with its context. This sample stems from a study of blood T cell repertoires in COVID-19. Sequencing was performed with immunoSEQ multiplex PCR; in TCRdb, only in-frame clones are kept and a portion is missing. This sample has approximately 35,000 clones, with roughly 85% found just once. The receptor's source is a man older than 75 with active COVID-19. The sample was peripheral blood.

Written as DNA, the CDR3 is TGTGCCACCAGCAGAGATCTTCCGCGGGCCGTGAACACTGAAGCTTTCTTT. Protein: CATSRDLPRAVNTEAFF. The chain carries TRBV15 and TRBJ1-1; D gene unclear. This CDR3 has 17 residues. Trimming took off 0 bases at V and 0 bases at J, with 14 bases between the two ends. Germline CDR1 and CDR2: LNHNV and YYDKDF (reference sequence). The complete variable domain, with remaining parts taken from reference TRBV15 and TRBJ1-1, reads DAMVIQNPRYQVTQFGKPVTLSCSQTLNHNVMYWYQQKSSQAPKLLFHYYDKDFNNEADTPDNFQSRRPNTSFCFLDIRSPGLGDTAMYLCATSRDLPRAVNTEAFFGQGTRLTVV.